This T cell receptor beta chain was observed in a study of T cells in Graves' hyperthyroidism and ophthalmopathy. This clonotype was observed many times. Uncontrolled infection, other autoimmune disease, pregnancy or lactation disqualified patients from enrolment. Germline V CDR1 and CDR2: MNHEY, SVGEGT. The CDR3 is made up of 15 amino acids. V gave up 10 bases and J gave up 2 bases, with 20 bases separating them. RNA transcripts served as the template for amplifying TCR beta CDR3 regions. Carried out on the TCR CDR3, a first-round RT-PCR used the HTBI primer set. TCRdb re-derived calls from the multiplex PCR reads in MiXCR, one entry per CDR3 protein. The table lists about 560,000 distinct CDR3 sequences, approximately 14% of them singletons.

The source material was blood. The sequence was collected from a woman in her twenties or thirties with Graves' hyperthyroidism. The V and J genes are TRBV6-2 or TRBV6-3 and TRBJ2-5; perhaps D is TRBD1 or TRBD2 (5 bases each). In DNA, the CDR3 is TGTGCCATACGGGACCCGGTGAGGACTCAAGAGACCCAGTACTTC. Its translation: CAIRDPVRTQETQYF.